This record covers a single TCR beta chain. Its specificity is not known. The CDR3 length is 14 residues. From germline, CDR1 is SGHTS and CDR2 YDEGEE. Trimming removed 7 bases from V and 7 bases from J; junction bases left unmatched: 8. The data derive from a study of cytomegalovirus exposure and HLA in healthy donors. Study-level points and caveats: A classifier reportedly called cytomegalovirus status with high sensitivity and specificity. Associated with cytomegalovirus, according to the listing, were 150 to 200 TCR beta chains.

Amplification used 60 Vbeta primers and 13 Jbeta primers. Assay: immunoSEQ multiplex PCR; the TCRdb copy retains only in-frame clones and omits some. The data contain approximately 160,000 clones, roughly 80% of them singletons. The rearrangement links TRBV5-8 to TRBJ1-6, with 7 bases aligning to TRBD1. What was sequenced was PBMCs. This TCR was sampled from a man younger than 35 in good health and CMV-seronegative. The CDR3 DNA reads TGTGCCAGCCCGAACGACAGGGCCAATTCACCCCTCCACTTT. This translates into CASPNDRANSPLHF. The whole variable domain, remainder taken from reference TRBV5-8 and TRBJ1-6, is EAGVTQSPTHLIKTRGQQATLRCSPISGHTSVYWYQQALGLGLQFLLWYDEGEERNRGNFPPRFSGRQFPNYSSELNVNALELEDSALYLCASPNDRANSPLHFGNGTRLTVT.